These 6 T cell receptor beta chains originate from one sample sequenced in a study of T cell responses to AZD1222 COVID-19 vaccine (dated by TCRdb to the early 2020s). The library was obtained by the immunoSEQ multiplex PCR assay. In its TCRdb copy, this immuneACCESS table keeps in-frame sequences only and misses some clones. Where compared with another copy, unresolved V genes explain less than half of these, and the others have no known cause. The sample contains 90,000 to 140,000 clones, roughly 88% of them found a single time. The ten largest clonotypes hold around 2.5% of the sample. The label giving this sample's time point can be read as: baseline before first vaccination. The sample in question was peripheral blood, obtained on day 0 of AZD1222 vaccination. Every receptor here comes from an adult in good health.

J is TRBJ2-1 and V is TRBV7-2; D call uncertain. CDR3 size: 11 residues. With 1 base removed from V and 9 bases from J, the gap between germline ends came to 4 bases. Germline values: CDR1 SGHTA, CDR2 FQGNSA. The CDR3 region is CASSLEGEQFF. The CDR3 region has the DNA TGTGCCAGCAGCTTAGAGGGTGAGCAGTTCTTC.

V gene TRBV27 combines with J gene TRBJ2-7, with 8 positions matching TRBD2. The CDR3 runs to 16 residues. The germline gives CDR1 MNHEY, CDR2 SMNVEV (reference sequence). The trim removed 2 bases at V and 5 bases at J, leaving 11 bases unmatched. In DNA, the CDR3 is TGTGCCAGCAGTTTAATGCGGGAGGCCCCTCCACACGAGCAGTACTTC. Residues: CASSLMREAPPHEQYF.

This clone was counted a single time. The rearrangement links TRBV25-1 to TRBJ2-5, with D possibly being TRBD2 (7 bases). This CDR3 contains 14 residues. V shed 1 base and J shed 5 bases, with 11 bases lying between them. In germline, CDR1 is MGHDK, CDR2 SYGVNS. The DNA of the CDR3 is TGTGCCAGCAGTGAATCGGGGGGCGCGGAGACCCAGTACTTC. Translated, it gives CASSESGGAETQYF.

V usage is TRBV29-1 and J usage is TRBJ2-3; tentatively, D is TRBD2 (6 bases). The CDR3 has 13 residues. CDR1 is SQVTM, CDR2 ANQGSEA, per germline. The V and J ends lost 6 bases and 0 bases respectively, with 10 bases between them. In DNA form, the CDR3 reads TGCAGCGTCCGCCGGGGGAGCACAGATACGCAGTATTTT. Translation gives CSVRRGSTDTQYF.

V is TRBV15 and J is TRBJ1-2, with D possibly being TRBD1 (5 bases). Per the germline V gene, CDR1 is LNHNV and CDR2 is YYDKDF (reference sequence). The CDR3 length is 14 residues. V gave up 1 base and J gave up 1 base, with 7 bases separating them. CDR3 residues: CATSRAGHNYGYTF. DNA for the CDR3: TGTGCCACCAGCAGAGCTGGACATAACTATGGCTACACCTTC.

The chain links TRBV10-3 to TRBJ2-1, with TRBD1 identical over 7 bases. The CDR3 runs 14 residues. Trimming at V came to 3 bases and at J to 3 bases, leaving 2 bases not matched to a gene. Germline CDR1 and CDR2: ENHRY and SYGVKD. The CDR3 is CAISEGDSYNEQFF. The CDR3 DNA reads TGTGCCATCAGTGAAGGGGACAGCTACAATGAGCAGTTCTTC.